Below, 12 T cell receptor beta chains from the same sample are listed, as sequenced in a study of shared clonotypes between healthy human individuals. Profiling relied on immunoSEQ multiplex PCR, and the TCRdb table lists in-frame clones only, not all of them. The sample lists under 1,900,000 clones, about 98.5% seen once, with around 0.38% in the top ten. Sequencing was done on a sample of naive CD4+ T cells sorted from blood. The subset here: CD45RA+ positively selected. All receptors come from a man under 40 in good health.

This chain joins TRBV5-6 and TRBJ1-4; D is possibly TRBD1 (5 bases). Germline loops: CDR1 SGHDT, CDR2 YYEEEE. The length of the CDR3 is 12 residues. The germline V and J ends were trimmed by 1 base and 7 bases, with 5 bases remaining between them. The DNA of the CDR3 is TGTGCCAGCAGCTTGAGGGGTGAAAAACTGTTTTTT. As protein: CASSLRGEKLFF.

The gene calls are TRBV2 and TRBJ2-1; 10 bases are shared with TRBD2. The V and J ends lost 7 bases and 7 bases, in that order; junction bases with no gene match: 7. CDR1 is SNHLY and CDR2 is FYNNEI in the germline V gene. The CDR3 is 14 amino acids. CDR3 residues: CASTVGLARNEQFF. Here the CDR3 DNA reads TGTGCCAGCACCGTGGGACTAGCGCGGAATGAGCAGTTCTTC.

V is TRBV28 and J is TRBJ2-7, with D unresolved. This CDR3 is built from 13 residues. Trimming cost V 2 bases and J 3 bases, with 8 bases left between them. Per the germline V gene, CDR1 is MDHEN and CDR2 is SYDVKM. CDR3: CASSLVIVYEQYF. Here the CDR3 DNA reads TGTGCCAGCAGTTTAGTAATCGTCTACGAGCAGTACTTC.

This chain uses TRBV6-6 with TRBJ2-5; 13 bases match TRBD2. The V and J ends lost 6 bases and 0 bases, in that order; junction bases with no gene match: 4. Per germline, CDR1 MNHNY and CDR2 SVGAGI (reference sequence). This CDR3 is 16 amino acids long. The CDR3 protein is CASSILAGGYQETQYF. Written as DNA, the CDR3 is TGTGCCAGCAGCATACTAGCGGGAGGGTACCAAGAGACCCAGTACTTC.

The genes are TRBV6-8 and TRBJ2-7; D is perhaps TRBD1 or TRBD2 (5 bases each). The germline V and J ends were trimmed by 6 bases and 5 bases, with 26 bases remaining between them. The CDR3 extends over 17 amino acids. Germline V CDR1 and CDR2: MNHGY, SAAAGT. In DNA, the CDR3 is TGTGCCAGCAGAGATAGGTGCCGGGACGGGGAAAGGGACGAGCAGTACTTC. The encoded protein is CASRDRCRDGERDEQYF.

The rearrangement joins TRBV9 to TRBJ2-1, with 11 bases matching TRBD2. Trimming took 4 bases from V and 7 from J; bases not matched to a gene: 7. CDR1 and CDR2 (germline): SGDLS, YYNGEE. The CDR3 loop spans 15 amino acids. CDR3 in amino acids: CASSFRLAGKNEQFF. The CDR3 DNA reads TGTGCCAGCAGCTTTAGACTAGCGGGAAAAAATGAGCAGTTCTTC.

The rearrangement joins TRBV5-1 to TRBJ2-5, with a weak D call TRBD1 (5 bases). The V gene lost 3 bases and the J gene lost 3 bases, with 12 bases spanning the gap. CDR1 SGHRS and CDR2 YFSETQ come from the germline V gene. CDR3 length: 14 residues. DNA for the CDR3: TGCGCCAGCAGCTGGGGTGGACATGAAGAGACCCAGTACTTC. It specifies CASSWGGHEETQYF.

The J gene is TRBJ2-7, the V gene TRBV18; the D is unclear. The CDR3 runs to 14 residues. CDR1 KGHSH and CDR2 LQKENI come from the germline V gene. With 2 bases removed from V and 2 bases from J, the gap between germline ends came to 10 bases. Here the CDR3 DNA reads TGTGCCAGCTCACCATTCAGCAGCGCCTACGAGCAGTACTTC. Its translation is CASSPFSSAYEQYF.

The chain joins TRBV25-1 to TRBJ2-1; 7 nucleotides line up with TRBD2. Germline trimming cut 3 bases from V and 0 bases from J; bases unmatched to any gene: 5. Germline CDR1 reads MGHDK; CDR2 reads SYGVNS. The CDR3 runs to 16 residues. CDR3 loop: CASSDSGGGSYNEQFF. The CDR3 region has the DNA TGTGCCAGCAGTGATTCGGGAGGTGGCTCCTACAATGAGCAGTTCTTC.

V usage is TRBV10-2 and J usage is TRBJ2-7, with 12 bases identical to TRBD2. V dropped 6 bases and J dropped 4; count of bases not matched to a gene: 7. Germline V gene lookup returns CDR1 WSHSY and CDR2 SAAADI. This CDR3 contains 15 residues. In DNA form, the CDR3 reads TGCGCCAGCAGACCCCTAGCGGGAGGGTTTTACGAGCAGTACTTC. Protein sequence: CASRPLAGGFYEQYF.

The rearrangement links TRBV11-2 to TRBJ1-3, with TRBD1 as a possible D gene (6 bases). Trimming removed 5 bases from V and 2 bases from J, with 13 bases in between. Germline CDR1 SGHAT, CDR2 FQNNGV. CDR3 length: 15 residues. The chain's CDR3 is CASSPIRTAGNTIYF. The CDR3 bases are TGTGCCAGCAGCCCAATCAGGACAGCTGGAAACACCATATATTTT.

This chain links TRBV28 with TRBJ2-3, with no clear D. Germline V CDR1 and CDR2: MDHEN, SYDVKM. Trimming pared 5 bases from V and 6 bases from J, leaving 12 bases between. This CDR3 has 13 amino acids. The CDR3 reads CASSLTGSDTQYF. CDR3 nucleotide sequence: TGTGCCAGCAGTCTAACCGGAAGCGATACGCAGTATTTT. Looking up the rest from reference TRBV28 and TRBJ2-3 gives the full variable domain: DVKVTQSSRYLVKRTGEKVFLECVQDMDHENMFWYRQDPGLGLRLIYFSYDVKMKEKGDIPEGYSVSREKKERFSLILESASTNQTSMYLCASSLTGSDTQYFGPGTRLTVL.